Following are 5 T cell receptor beta chains from one sample sequenced in a study of blood T cell repertoires in COVID-19. The repertoire was sequenced with immunoSEQ multiplex PCR; TCRdb's copy has only in-frame clones and lacks some. The sample records roughly 67,000 clones, 70% to 90% being singletons. The specimen sequenced was peripheral blood. The source of these receptors is a man aged 50 to 60 with acute or convalescent COVID-19.

This chain links TRBV6-4 with TRBJ2-2; D is perhaps TRBD1 (6 bases). Germline CDR1 MRHNA, CDR2 SNTAGT. V shed 2 bases and J shed 6 bases, with 13 bases lying between them. The CDR3 runs to 15 residues. DNA of the CDR3: TGTGCCAGCAGTGACACATCACAGGGATCCGGGGAGCTGTTTTTT. It yields the protein CASSDTSQGSGELFF.

The rearrangement uses TRBV19 and TRBJ1-4, with D perhaps matching TRBD1 (6 bases). V lost 3 bases and J 3 bases, leaving 8 bases between the germline ends. This CDR3 has 14 residues. Germline V gene data show CDR1 as LNHDA and CDR2 as SQIVND (reference sequence). Here the CDR3 DNA reads TGTGCCAGTAGTATCAGGGGCGCTAATGAAAAACTGTTTTTT. Protein sequence: CASSIRGANEKLFF.

The V call is TRBV7-8, the J call TRBJ1-1, with D uncertain. This CDR3 is 13 amino acids long. The V end was cut by 2 bases, the J end by 5 bases, with 9 bases between. The germline CDR1 and CDR2 sequences are SGHVS and FQNEAQ. DNA of the CDR3: TGTGCCAGCAGCTTAACGGGAAGTACTGAAGCTTTCTTT. This encodes CASSLTGSTEAFF. The variable domain in full, with the rest retrieved from reference TRBV7-8 and TRBJ1-1, is GAGVSQSPRYKVAKRGQDVALRCDPISGHVSLFWYQQALGQGPEFLTYFQNEAQLDKSGLPSDRFFAERPEGSVSTLKIQRTQQEDSAVYLCASSLTGSTEAFFGQGTRLTVV.

The chain employs TRBV29-1 and TRBJ2-5; D possibly corresponds to TRBD1 (7 bases). V dropped 4 bases and J dropped 0 bases, with 12 bases sitting between them. This CDR3 contains 14 residues. Germline V gene data show CDR1 as SQVTM and CDR2 as ANQGSEA. Here the CDR3 reads CSVAPGGHQETQYF. Here the CDR3 DNA reads TGCAGCGTTGCGCCAGGGGGGCACCAAGAGACCCAGTACTTC.

For the CDR3, the DNA is TGTGCCAGCAGTGGGACAAAAAATGAAAAACTGTTTTTT. Its translation: CASSGTKNEKLFF. This chain links TRBV6-6 with TRBJ1-4; maybe TRBD1 (6 bases). This CDR3 comprises 13 residues. From germline, CDR1 is MNHNY and CDR2 SVGAGI (reference sequence). Trimming removed 5 bases at V and 5 bases at J, with 9 bases between.